Listed below are T cell receptor beta chains from one sample, sequenced in a study of shared clonotypes between healthy human individuals. Assay used: immunoSEQ multiplex PCR; TCRdb lists only in-frame clones, some missing. The sample holds some 1,600,000 clones, approximately 98% seen once. Input material: naive CD4+ T cells sorted from blood. The receptors originated from a man aged 25 to 45 in good health. Each CDR3 is given with its conserved first and last residue.

v_gene	CDR3aa
TRBV7-6	CASSTRGDYEQYF
TRBV7-2	CASSSPSYSGKLFF
TRBV2	CASRSDRTMNTEAFF
TRBV27	CASSSSEGETQYF
TRBV9	CASSVDSSGNTGELFF
TRBV19	CASSHLAGAHREQYF
TRBV18	CASSPSLPAGGELFF
TRBV9	CASSVELHAYEQYF
TRBV6-1	CASSAFPGGTNRQFF
TRBV11-2	CASSLVPAGGKETQYF
TRBV27	CASSPSLGLDYSYEQFF
TRBV10-2	CASSESNFAGGYEQYF
TRBV5-1	CASSLTSGSSYEQYF
TRBV9	CASSVLAGGNNEQFF